These 17 T cell receptor beta chains came from one sample sequenced in a study of cytomegalovirus exposure and HLA in healthy donors. PCR involved 60 Vbeta and 13 Jbeta primers. TCRdb keeps only in-frame clones here, not all; method: immunoSEQ multiplex PCR. The sample holds some 170,000 clones, 78% seen once. The sample comprised PBMCs. The receptors shown here come from a female donor in good health and CMV-seronegative.

A word on this clone: This sequence is one base from a far larger clone and is likely a read error. The genes are TRBV5-4 and TRBJ1-1, with a weak D call TRBD1 (5 bases). Trimming stripped 0 bases from V and 3 bases from J, with 6 bases between. The CDR3 has 13 amino acids. The V gene's germline CDR1 is SGHNT and CDR2 YYREEE (reference sequence). CDR3 loop: CASSLARDTEAFF. CDR3 DNA sequence: TGTGCCAGCAGCTTGGCCAGGGACACTGAAGCTTTCTTT.

The V call is TRBV7-3, the J call TRBJ2-1; D gene unclear. There are 14 residues in the CDR3. In germline, CDR1 is SGHTA, CDR2 FQGTGA. The V end lost 2 bases, the J end lost 7 bases, and 12 bases lay between the germline ends. CDR3 in amino acids: CASSLGVPENEQFF. DNA for the CDR3: TGTGCCAGCAGCTTAGGAGTTCCGGAAAATGAGCAGTTCTTC.

The chain combines TRBV7-2 with TRBJ1-2, with 7 bases matching TRBD1. This CDR3 is 15 amino acids long. Germline V lookup: CDR1 SGHTA, CDR2 FQGNSA. V trimming: 5 bases; J trimming: 2 bases; junction bases outside the gene matches: 8. CDR3 nucleotide sequence: TGTGCCAGCAGCCCCGGGACAGACGAAAACTATGGCTACACCTTC. It is translated as CASSPGTDENYGYTF.

The chain carries TRBV7-5 and TRBJ2-5; no check of the table's D call, TRBD1, against the DNA was made. TRBV7-5 is noted as a pseudogene. This CDR3 region has 13 residues. The DNA of the CDR3 is TGTGCCAGAAGCCCGGGACATCAAGAGACCCAGTACTTC. Protein product: CARSPGHQETQYF.

The chain couples TRBV6-5 to TRBJ1-5; D gene uncertain. Deletions cut 2 bases from V and 0 bases from J, with 5 bases between. Germline CDR1 is MNHEY and CDR2 is SVGAGI. There are 14 residues in the CDR3. This CDR3 reads CASSYRYSNQPQHF. DNA of the CDR3: TGTGCCAGCAGTTACCGGTATAGCAATCAGCCCCAGCATTTT.

The rearrangement uses TRBV5-6 and TRBJ2-1; the match to TRBD2 covers 8 bases. The CDR3 is 16 amino acids. The germline V gene encodes CDR1 SGHDT and CDR2 YYEEEE. Trimming removed 0 bases from V and 4 bases from J; junction bases left unmatched: 6. In DNA, the CDR3 is TGTGCCAGCAGCTTGGCCGTGATAGCGGGGTACAATGAGCAGTTCTTC. This sequence encodes CASSLAVIAGYNEQFF.

The chain joins TRBV2 to TRBJ2-3; TRBD2 aligns across 8 bases. This CDR3 is built from 15 residues. After removal of 6 bases from V and 1 base from J, the junction contained 6 bases not matched to a gene. Germline-derived CDR1 and CDR2 are SNHLY and FYNNEI. This CDR3 reads CASRKAGVGTDTQYF. The CDR3 coding sequence is TGTGCCAGCAGAAAAGCGGGAGTAGGCACAGATACGCAGTATTTT.

V and J are TRBV28 and TRBJ1-2; D possibly corresponds to TRBD1 (5 bases). The CDR3 consists of 14 residues. V lost 3 bases, J lost 7 bases, and 15 bases lay in between. Germline values: CDR1 MDHEN, CDR2 SYDVKM. CDR3: CASSFPVSGAGYTF. The CDR3 DNA is TGTGCCAGCAGTTTCCCGGTGAGCGGGGCTGGCTACACCTTC.

This chain's CDR3 is CATSGAGGSSYNEQFF. The CDR3 region has the DNA TGTGCCACCAGCGGAGCGGGAGGGTCTTCCTACAATGAGCAGTTCTTC. The chain is built from TRBV15 and TRBJ2-1, with 10 bases lining up with TRBD2. CDR3 size: 16 residues. Per germline, CDR1 LNHNV and CDR2 YYDKDF (reference sequence). The V segment lost 5 bases and the J segment 1 base; nucleotides outside the gene matches: 5.

V is TRBV5-1 and J is TRBJ1-1, with no clear D. V lost 4 bases, J lost 0 bases, and 13 bases lay in between. Germline assignment: CDR1 SGHRS and CDR2 YFSETQ. The CDR3 runs to 15 residues. The CDR3 is CASSLDVSMNTEAFF. In nucleotides, the CDR3 is TGCGCCAGCAGCCTGGACGTCTCTATGAACACTGAAGCTTTCTTT.

The V and J genes are TRBV7-3 and TRBJ1-1; D is unclear. The CDR3 covers 13 residues. The V gene's germline CDR1 is SGHTA and CDR2 FQGTGA. Trimming shortened V by 2 bases and J by 8 bases, and 12 bases separated the two germline ends. CDR3 DNA: TGTGCCAGCAGCTTAGCCACGGAGTTGGAAGCTTTCTTT. It codes for CASSLATELEAFF.

V gene TRBV6-1 combines with J gene TRBJ1-5, with 8 bases fitting TRBD1. The V gene's germline CDR1 is MNHNS and CDR2 SASEGT. V shed 1 base, J shed 5 bases, and the junction held 4 bases outside the gene matches. The CDR3 totals 15 residues. The CDR3 spells CASSEDRGGYQPQHF. CDR3 nucleotides: TGTGCCAGCAGTGAAGACAGGGGGGGGTATCAGCCCCAGCATTTT.

The V call is TRBV2, the J call TRBJ1-2; maybe TRBD1 (5 bases). This CDR3 comprises 14 residues. Germline V gives CDR1 SNHLY, CDR2 FYNNEI. Trimming took 1 base from V and 8 from J, leaving 14 bases between them. CDR3 residues: CASSEGRVKGGYTF. CDR3 DNA sequence: TGTGCCAGCAGTGAAGGCAGGGTAAAAGGCGGCTACACCTTC.

The gene calls are TRBV7-9 and TRBJ2-5, with 10 positions matching TRBD1. This CDR3 is built from 16 residues. Germline V CDR1 and CDR2: SEHNR, FQNEAQ (reference sequence). V trimming: 5 bases; J trimming: 5 bases; junction bases outside the gene matches: 11. In nucleotides, the CDR3 is TGTGCCAGCAGCCATGGGGACAGGGGCGTCCGGGAGACCCAGTACTTC. This codes for CASSHGDRGVRETQYF.

The table lists this clone with a few counts. The rearrangement links TRBV11-2 to TRBJ2-3; 9 positions match TRBD1. This CDR3 contains 16 residues. CDR1 and CDR2 (germline): SGHAT, FQNNGV. V was pared by 6 bases and J by 2 bases, with 9 bases of the junction left unmatched. In DNA, the CDR3 is TGTGCCAGCAGTTCCATCCGGGACAGGGACACAGATACGCAGTATTTT. It is translated as CASSSIRDRDTDTQYF.

The V gene is TRBV19, the J gene TRBJ2-2, with 8 bases fitting TRBD2. The CDR3 extends over 15 amino acids. Germline trimming cut 3 bases from V and 4 bases from J; bases unmatched to any gene: 4. Germline V CDR1 and CDR2: LNHDA, SQIVND (reference sequence). CDR3 bases: TGTGCCAGTAGTATTGGCCGGGGGGGCACCGGGGAGCTGTTTTTT. This encodes CASSIGRGGTGELFF.

The rearrangement uses TRBV6-5 and TRBJ2-1, with D uncertain. The germline V gene has CDR1 MNHEY and CDR2 SVGAGI. The CDR3 sequence is 14 residues long. Trimming stripped 6 bases from V and 4 bases from J, with 13 bases between. Here the CDR3 DNA reads TGTGCCAGCAGCGGTGGTATAGCATACAATGAGCAGTTCTTC. It encodes CASSGGIAYNEQFF.